A single sample is the source of the 18 T cell receptor beta chains below, sequenced in a study of CXCR3-negative and CXCR3-positive naive CD8 T cells. Via 5' RACE with UMI labels, TRB cDNA libraries were prepared. TCRdb derives one entry per CDR3 protein from the 5' RACE reads, leaving out DNA. This repertoire comprises thousands of distinct CDR3 sequences; its ten largest clones make up 2% to 2.5%. The specimen sequenced was naive CXCR3- CD8+ T cells from blood. Stated subset: CD45RO-CCR7+CD27+CD95- naive CD8+ T cells lacking CXCR3 (TNR3-). All receptors come from a human donor in good health. Some clones in this sample may be carry-over from other donors' samples.

This clonotype is called medium-sized based on its frequency. V is TRBV29-1 and J is TRBJ2-2; checking the TCRdb D call of TRBD2 is not possible without DNA. The germline gives CDR1 SQVTM, CDR2 ANQGSEA. CDR3 length equals 15 residues. CDR3 protein: CSVEDGRDSTGELFF.

The chain is built from TRBV7-9 and TRBJ2-5; there is no DNA to check the TCRdb D call of TRBD1. Germline-derived CDR1 and CDR2 are SEHNR and FQNEAQ (reference sequence). This CDR3 spans 17 amino acids. CDR3 sequence reads: CASSPQAGTEGQETQYF.

J is TRBJ1-1 and V is TRBV6-5. The CDR3 covers 15 residues. Germline V gives CDR1 MNHEY, CDR2 SVGAGI. The CDR3: CASSFLPGLYTEAFF.

The V call is TRBV2, the J call TRBJ2-2; TCRdb's D call, TRBD1, is unchecked because there is no DNA. The CDR3 extends over 14 amino acids. The germline CDR1 and CDR2 sequences are SNHLY and FYNNEI. The CDR3 protein is CASRDRGNTGELFF.

This rearrangement joins TRBV12-3 or TRBV12-4 to TRBJ2-7; TCRdb's D call of TRBD1 is untestable without DNA. The CDR3 has 14 residues. This chain's CDR3 is CASRYSGGPYEQYF.

This clonotype shows up as medium-sized by frequency. This chain connects TRBV20-1 to TRBJ1-1; TCRdb gives TRBD1 as the D gene, but with no DNA this cannot be confirmed. CDR1 DFQATT and CDR2 SNEGSKA come from the germline V gene (reference sequence). The CDR3 is made up of 17 amino acids. Here the CDR3 reads CSARDLVWAGMNTEAFF.

The genes are TRBV28 and TRBJ1-6. This CDR3 has 14 amino acids. Germline assignment: CDR1 MDHEN and CDR2 SYDVKM. CDR3 protein: CASSHRGGGSPLHF.

Frequency places this clonotype as medium-sized. The V gene is TRBV14, the J gene TRBJ1-2; without DNA, the TCRdb call of TRBD1 cannot be checked. The CDR3 is 14 amino acids. Germline loops: CDR1 SGHDN, CDR2 FVKESK. The CDR3 sequence is CASSHGERGYGYTF. The full variable domain, in which reference TRBV14 and TRBJ1-2 provide the parts outside the CDR3, is EAGVTQFPSHSVIEKGQTVTLRCDPISGHDNLYWYRRVMGKEIKFLLHFVKESKQDESGMPNNRFLAERTGGTYSTLKVQPAELEDSGVYFCASSHGERGYGYTFGSGTRLTVV.

By frequency, this clonotype registers medium-sized (0.01 to 0.1%). The J gene is TRBJ2-1, the V gene TRBV6-1; without DNA, the TCRdb call of TRBD1 cannot be checked. Germline V gives CDR1 MNHNS, CDR2 SASEGT. This CDR3 has 13 amino acids. The CDR3 loop is CAIGTGERSEQFF.

The chain employs TRBV5-1 and TRBJ2-7. Germline loops: CDR1 SGHRS, CDR2 YFSETQ. This CDR3 region has 13 residues. CDR3 region: CASSFGWTYEQYF.

The V and J genes are TRBV28 and TRBJ1-6; TCRdb proposes TRBD1, but this gene call is untestable without DNA. Looked up from germline, CDR1 is MDHEN and CDR2 is SYDVKM. The CDR3 consists of 16 residues. The CDR3 sequence: CASETRTGFYNSPLHF.

The chain uses TRBV29-1 and TRBJ1-2. The CDR3 contains 14 residues. Germline V gene lookup returns CDR1 SQVTM and CDR2 ANQGSEA. The CDR3 protein is CSVDFVGPNYGYTF.

This chain's CDR3 is CSASGPQADHEQFF. The chain links TRBV20-1 to TRBJ2-1; TCRdb selects TRBD1, and the lack of DNA leaves this call unchecked. This CDR3 is 14 amino acids long. From germline, CDR1 is DFQATT and CDR2 SNEGSKA (reference sequence).

The J gene is TRBJ2-7, the V gene TRBV6-5. Looked up from germline, CDR1 is MNHEY and CDR2 is SVGAGI. This CDR3 has 11 amino acids. The CDR3 here is CASSYSGEQYF.

The chain couples TRBV6-2 or TRBV6-3 to TRBJ1-1; TCRdb designates TRBD1, a call that cannot be tested without DNA. The CDR3 runs to 16 residues. Germline CDR1 MNHEY, CDR2 SVGEGT. CDR3 region: CASSYSGDRPNTEAFF.

This clonotype shows up as medium-sized by frequency. This chain links TRBV29-1 with TRBJ2-5; TCRdb returns TRBD1, unconfirmable since there is no DNA. CDR1 is SQVTM and CDR2 is ANQGSEA in the germline V gene. This CDR3 spans 15 amino acids. CDR3 residues: CSVPPGSEFQETQYF.

CDR3 sequence: CASSKDGPFETQYF. This chain uses TRBV21-1 with TRBJ2-5; TCRdb proposes TRBD2, but this gene call is untestable without DNA. TRBV21-1 is listed as a pseudogene. The CDR3 consists of 14 residues.

V usage is TRBV5-1 and J usage is TRBJ1-1; as DNA is missing, the TRBD1 call by TCRdb cannot be tested. Germline assignment: CDR1 SGHRS and CDR2 YFSETQ. This CDR3 is 11 amino acids long. CDR3: CASSTGTEAFF.